Listed here are 14 T cell receptor beta chains from one sample, sequenced in a study of cytotoxic CD8 clonotypes in ibrutinib-treated CLL. Data came from immunoSEQ multiplex PCR; TCRdb stores just in-frame clones and leaves some out. The sample lists 65,000 to 85,000 clones, approximately 87% occurring once. The specimen was PBMCs, collected after 24 months of ibrutinib treatment. These receptors all come from a human donor with chronic lymphocytic leukemia.

The J gene is TRBJ2-3, the V gene TRBV7-2, with D unresolved. Trimming cost V 1 base and J 0 bases, with 8 bases left between them. The CDR3 is made up of 15 amino acids. Germline V gene data show CDR1 as SGHTA and CDR2 as FQGNSA. CDR3 sequence (DNA): TGTGCCAGCAGCTTAGTAGCTGGGAGCACAGATACGCAGTATTTT. The encoded protein is CASSLVAGSTDTQYF. Looking up the rest from reference TRBV7-2 and TRBJ2-3 gives the full variable domain: GAGVSQSPSNKVTEKGKDVELRCDPISGHTALYWYRQSLGQGLEFLIYFQGNSAPDKSGLPSDRFSAERTGGSVSTLTIQRTQQEDSAVYLCASSLVAGSTDTQYFGPGTRLTVL.

The V call is TRBV5-1, the J call TRBJ1-1; a weak D match, TRBD1 (6 bases). Per the germline V gene, CDR1 is SGHRS and CDR2 is YFSETQ. Trimming shortened V by 4 bases and J by 1 base, and 8 bases separated the two germline ends. This CDR3 contains 13 residues. CDR3 sequence reads: CASSATGNTEAFF. DNA for the CDR3: TGCGCCAGCAGCGCGACAGGGAACACTGAAGCTTTCTTT.

In its sample, this clone was seen a few times. The chain employs TRBV19 and TRBJ2-2; the D call may be TRBD1 or TRBD2 (6 bases each). The germline V gene encodes CDR1 LNHDA and CDR2 SQIVND (reference sequence). CDR3 length equals 15 residues. V was cut by 6 bases and J by 5 bases, with 16 bases left in between. The CDR3 loop is CASSRSRGTTGELFF. CDR3 DNA: TGTGCCAGTAGCCGCTCTCGCGGGACAACCGGGGAGCTGTTTTTT.

The chain is built from TRBV5-1 and TRBJ2-2, with D unclear. CDR1 SGHRS and CDR2 YFSETQ come from the germline V gene. The CDR3 is 14 residues long. V lost 3 bases and J 7 bases, leaving 13 bases between the germline ends. CDR3 amino acids: CASSSRVSDGELFF. The DNA for the CDR3 is TGCGCCAGCAGCTCCCGAGTCTCTGACGGGGAGCTGTTTTTT.

This clone was detected only once. The chain carries TRBV6-1 and TRBJ2-3; 13 bases fit TRBD2. Trimming removed 4 bases from V and 8 bases from J; junction bases left unmatched: 9. The length of the CDR3 is 16 residues. Germline V lookup: CDR1 MNHNS, CDR2 SASEGT. The DNA of the CDR3 is TGTGCCAGCAGTGGGCCCCGACTAGCGGGAGGCGGTACGCAGTATTTT. Its translation is CASSGPRLAGGGTQYF.

The chain combines TRBV10-3 with TRBJ1-2; D ambiguous. The germline V gene has CDR1 ENHRY and CDR2 SYGVKD. Trimming cost V 6 bases and J 8 bases, with 19 bases left between them. The CDR3 totals 14 residues. The CDR3 coding sequence is TGTGCCATCAGCCTCACTGAGGCTACTGGCGGCTACACCTTC. Encoded protein: CAISLTEATGGYTF.

The CDR3 loop reads CASSRRQGEGYTF. CDR3 in DNA: TGTGCCAGCAGCCGAAGACAGGGAGAAGGCTACACCTTC. This rearrangement joins TRBV5-4 to TRBJ1-2; 7 nucleotides line up with TRBD1. Trimming cost V 4 bases and J 8 bases; bases outside gene matches: 8. CDR1 is SGHNT and CDR2 is YYREEE in the germline V gene (reference sequence). The CDR3 is made up of 13 amino acids.

This chain links TRBV9 with TRBJ1-2; possible D gene TRBD1, 5 bases. The germline gives CDR1 SGDLS, CDR2 YYNGEE. This CDR3 contains 16 residues. V gave up 3 bases and J gave up 3 bases, with 18 bases separating them. The CDR3 bases are TGTGCCAGCAGCGCACCCTGGGGGTCGGGGCACTATGGCTACACCTTC. Translated: CASSAPWGSGHYGYTF.

The sample holds one count of this clone. The chain recombines TRBV30 with TRBJ1-3; the D is unclear. This CDR3 comprises 13 residues. Germline CDR1 GTSNPN, CDR2 SVGIG (reference sequence). V was cut by 2 bases and J by 0 bases, with 5 bases left in between. CDR3 nucleotides: TGTGCCTGGAGTCCCGACTCTGGAAACACCATATATTTT. Protein sequence: CAWSPDSGNTIYF. Filled out from reference TRBV30 and TRBJ1-3, the complete variable domain reads SQTIHQWPATLVQPVGSPLSLECTVEGTSNPNLYWYRQAAGRGLQLLFYSVGIGQISSEVPQNLSASRPQDRQFILSSKKLLLSDSGFYLCAWSPDSGNTIYFGEGSWLTVV.

This clone occurred a few times. The chain is built from TRBV27 and TRBJ1-5; a weak D match, TRBD1 (6 bases). Trimming took off 3 bases at V and 2 bases at J, with 14 bases between the two ends. Germline V lookup: CDR1 MNHEY, CDR2 SMNVEV (reference sequence). The CDR3 has 16 residues. CDR3: CASSFTTKGGNQPQHF. DNA of the CDR3: TGTGCCAGCAGTTTTACGACCAAGGGGGGCAATCAGCCCCAGCATTTT.

The rearrangement links TRBV28 to TRBJ2-1; D not resolved. The V end lost 6 bases, the J end lost 8 bases, and 8 bases lay between the germline ends. The CDR3 consists of 11 residues. The V gene's germline CDR1 is MDHEN and CDR2 SYDVKM. The CDR3 sequence is CASRRRDEQFF. The CDR3 DNA reads TGTGCCAGCAGGAGGCGAGATGAGCAGTTCTTC.

The chain has TRBV7-8 and TRBJ2-7; possibly TRBD1 or TRBD2 for D (6 bases each). CDR1 and CDR2 (germline): SGHVS, FQNEAQ. The germline V and J ends were trimmed by 5 bases and 4 bases, with 21 bases remaining between them. There are 16 residues in the CDR3. The CDR3 DNA reads as TGTGCCAGCAGCGCCGGGGGCCGGGACTCCCTATACGAGCAGTACTTC. It translates to CASSAGGRDSLYEQYF.

V gene TRBV19 combines with J gene TRBJ2-7, with 8 positions matching TRBD1. The CDR3 contains 15 residues. The V gene end was trimmed by 3 bases and the J gene end by 3 bases; junction bases not matched to a gene: 7. Germline V gene sequence: CDR1 LNHDA, CDR2 SQIVND (reference sequence). Here the CDR3 reads CASSIGRGRVYEQYF. Here the CDR3 DNA reads TGTGCCAGTAGTATCGGCAGGGGGCGCGTCTACGAGCAGTACTTC.

The gene calls are TRBV6-5 and TRBJ2-2; D uncertain. This CDR3 region has 12 residues. The germline V gene encodes CDR1 MNHEY and CDR2 SVGAGI. Trimming left V 7 bases short and J 6 bases short, with 9 bases between. The CDR3 loop reads CASTRGAGELFF. In DNA form, the CDR3 reads TGTGCCAGCACCCGTGGGGCCGGGGAGCTGTTTTTT.